A single sample gave rise to the 10 T cell receptor beta chains below, sequenced in a study of technical replicates of blood from a handful of donors. Assay used: immunoSEQ multiplex PCR; TCRdb lists only in-frame clones, some missing. The sample lists over 60,000 clones, 93% occurring once. The source material was T cells isolated from PBMCs. The receptors shown here come from a human donor in good health.

The chain uses TRBV15 and TRBJ1-2; D perhaps matches TRBD1 (6 bases). The CDR3 loop spans 14 amino acids. V shed 0 bases and J shed 5 bases, with 10 bases lying between them. In germline, CDR1 is LNHNV, CDR2 YYDKDF (reference sequence). CDR3 sequence reads: CATSRDRGAYGYTF. For the CDR3, the DNA is TGTGCCACCAGCAGAGATCGGGGGGCGTATGGCTACACCTTC.

The gene calls are TRBV2 and TRBJ2-3; TRBD2 agrees at 13 bases. V shed 7 bases, J shed 7 bases, and the junction held 5 bases outside the gene matches. The germline CDR1 and CDR2 sequences are SNHLY and FYNNEI. The CDR3 is made up of 14 amino acids. CDR3 region: CASMGGLAGNTQYF. CDR3 coding DNA: TGTGCCAGCATGGGGGGACTAGCGGGGAATACGCAGTATTTT.

J is TRBJ2-3 and V is TRBV5-6, with D tentatively TRBD2 (5 bases). The CDR3 consists of 13 residues. CDR1 is SGHDT and CDR2 is YYEEEE in the germline V gene. Trimming left V 10 bases short and J 2 bases short, with 14 bases between. The CDR3 loop reads CACTGNPTDTQYF. CDR3 bases: TGTGCCTGTACGGGAAACCCCACAGATACGCAGTATTTT.

The chain carries TRBV19 and TRBJ1-2; possibly TRBD1 for D (6 bases). The V and J ends lost 10 bases and 2 bases respectively, with 35 bases between them. This CDR3 contains 20 residues. Germline V gene lookup returns CDR1 LNHDA and CDR2 SQIVND (reference sequence). The CDR3, as DNA: TGTGCCACTTATAACCGGCAAGACGGGACAAGGAGAGGCTCAAACTATGGCTACACCTTC. Encoded protein: CATYNRQDGTRRGSNYGYTF.

The chain couples TRBV5-1 to TRBJ1-2; 7 bases are a match to TRBD1. The CDR3 sequence is 13 residues long. The germline CDR1 and CDR2 sequences are SGHRS and YFSETQ. With V trimmed by 4 bases and J by 1 base, 1 base remained unmatched. Here the CDR3 DNA reads TGCGCCAGCAGCCAGGGGGGTAACTATGGCTACACCTTC. It is translated as CASSQGGNYGYTF.

This clone was detected a few times. The genes are TRBV10-1 and TRBJ1-2; TRBD1 is a possible D gene (6 bases). With 6 bases removed from V and 7 bases from J, the gap between germline ends came to 18 bases. From germline, CDR1 is WNHNN and CDR2 SYGVQD (reference sequence). The CDR3 extends over 14 amino acids. CDR3 coding DNA: TGCGCCAGCAGCAACCGGACAGCCCTGGGTGGCTACACCTTC. Amino acid sequence: CASSNRTALGGYTF.

V gene TRBV6-5 combines with J gene TRBJ1-1; no firm D call. The CDR3 is made up of 15 amino acids. Germline V gene lookup returns CDR1 MNHEY and CDR2 SVGAGI. V gave up 8 bases and J gave up 1 base, with 17 bases separating them. The CDR3 bases are TGTGCCAGCTTTCCGTTAGATTTAGAGAACACTGAAGCTTTCTTT. Translated, it gives CASFPLDLENTEAFF.

The rearrangement joins TRBV5-4 to TRBJ2-7, with 8 bases matching TRBD2. Germline V lookup: CDR1 SGHNT, CDR2 YYREEE (reference sequence). V trimming: 0 bases; J trimming: 2 bases; junction bases outside the gene matches: 4. CDR3 length equals 15 residues. This CDR3 reads CASSLDAGGAYEQYF. Written as DNA, the CDR3 is TGTGCCAGCAGCTTGGACGCGGGGGGCGCCTACGAGCAGTACTTC.

DNA for the CDR3: TGTGCCAGCAGTGCGGACAGGGGCGATGGCTACACCTTC. Translation gives CASSADRGDGYTF. This chain joins TRBV2 and TRBJ1-2; 9 bases are a match to TRBD1. Unmatched junction bases numbered 3, after V lost 4 bases and J lost 6 bases. Germline-derived CDR1 and CDR2 are SNHLY and FYNNEI. The CDR3 has 13 amino acids.

The chain uses TRBV7-2 and TRBJ1-5, with TRBD1 matching over 8 bases. This CDR3 is 14 amino acids long. J gave up 7 bases and V 4 bases, and 6 bases lay outside the gene matches. In germline, CDR1 is SGHTA, CDR2 FQGNSA. CDR3 sequence: CASSSGTGAQPQHF. The CDR3 DNA follows: TGTGCCAGCAGCTCCGGGACAGGAGCACAGCCCCAGCATTTT.